The following is a TCR beta chain sequence with its context. The antigen remains unidentified. This entry comes from a study of yellow fever vaccine responses in identical twins. Study-level results: As reported, the vaccine T cell response of twins seemed partly convergent and partly personalized.

TCRdb called the RT-PCR reads again in MiXCR, with one record for every CDR3 protein. Of roughly 2,200 distinct CDR3 sequences listed, about 81% were seen once; the top ten hold less than 7%. The sequences come from T cells from blood (PBMCs), unsorted or a sorted subset (not recorded which), collected before or after yellow fever vaccination (not recorded which). The clonotype was recovered from a woman between 18 and 30 years old who received the yellow fever vaccine.

The CDR3: CASRLQSGAGTCTDTQYF. CDR3 bases: TGCGCCAGCAGACTACAATCGGGGGCAGGGACATGCACAGATACGCAGTATTTT. This chain uses TRBV23-1 with TRBJ2-3; D possibly matches TRBD1 or TRBD2 (6 bases each). TRBV23-1 is filed as an ORF, its function uncertain. The V and J ends lost 6 bases and 1 base respectively, with 23 bases between them. The CDR3 is made up of 18 amino acids.